The 21 T cell receptor beta chains given below trace back to one sample, sequenced in a study of vaccination effects on CD4 cells after COVID-19 (dated by TCRdb to between 2021 and 2024). These receptors have no known antigen. The method was the immunoSEQ multiplex PCR assay. TCRdb carries this immuneACCESS record with in-frame sequences only. Its versions omit some clonotypes, under half of them owing to an unresolved V gene in the studies checked, with the rest unexplained. For this sample there are under 70,000 clones; roughly 80% appear just once. Less than 4% of the sample is in the top ten clones. In the ViraFEST assay, PBMC were stimulated with viral peptide pools, and antigen-specific CD4+ T cell clonotypes were then identified by expansion using TCR sequencing. After around 10 days of culture, CD4+ T cells were isolated with the EasySep CD4+ T cell isolation kit. The absence of prior SARS-CoV-2 infection in healthy vaccine recipients was confirmed by negative nucleocapsid antibodies before and after vaccination.

Sequencing used CD4+ T cells from PBMCs cultured with HCoV-OC43 spike peptides, obtained before COVID-19 vaccination. The cell subset or site label, as the study defines it: HCoV-OC43 spike overlapping peptide pool stimulation. These receptors originate from a human donor who received a COVID-19 vaccine.

The gene calls are TRBV5-1 and TRBJ2-3, with D possibly being TRBD1 (6 bases). Germline V lookup: CDR1 SGHRS, CDR2 YFSETQ. With 1 base removed from V and 4 bases from J, the gap between germline ends came to 10 bases. The CDR3 extends over 14 amino acids. The CDR3 loop reads CASSLQQGADTQYF. CDR3 bases: TGCGCCAGCAGCTTGCAACAGGGAGCAGATACGCAGTATTTT.

In this sample, this clone turned up once. The rearrangement joins TRBV19 to TRBJ1-4, with 8 bases lining up with TRBD1. The trim removed 5 bases at V and 1 base at J, leaving 3 bases unmatched. The CDR3 spans 15 residues. From germline, CDR1 is LNHDA and CDR2 SQIVND (reference sequence). CDR3 DNA: TGTGCCAGTAGTGACAGGGGACGAACTAATGAAAAACTGTTTTTT. This sequence encodes CASSDRGRTNEKLFF.

This rearrangement joins TRBV5-1 to TRBJ2-3; 10 nucleotides align to TRBD2. The germline V gene encodes CDR1 SGHRS and CDR2 YFSETQ. The J segment lost 5 bases and the V segment lost 3 bases, leaving 12 bases of the junction unmatched. The CDR3 covers 17 residues. The CDR3 DNA is TGCGCCAGCAGCTGGGTTCGGGCTAGCGGGGGAATAGATACGCAGTATTTT. It translates to CASSWVRASGGIDTQYF.

J is TRBJ2-1 and V is TRBV30, with 10 bases identical to TRBD2. Germline V gene data show CDR1 as GTSNPN and CDR2 as SVGIG (reference sequence). The CDR3 runs 15 residues. J lost 5 bases, V lost 2 bases, and 6 bases had no gene match. CDR3 bases: TGTGCCTGGAGTCGGGGACTAGCGTTTAACAATGAGCAGTTCTTC. It codes for CAWSRGLAFNNEQFF. Full variable domain (outside the CDR3, taken from reference TRBV30 and TRBJ2-1): SQTIHQWPATLVQPVGSPLSLECTVEGTSNPNLYWYRQAAGRGLQLLFYSVGIGQISSEVPQNLSASRPQDRQFILSSKKLLLSDSGFYLCAWSRGLAFNNEQFFGPGTRLTVL.

The chain is built from TRBV19 and TRBJ1-4; D is undetermined. The CDR3 is 13 residues long. Deletions cut 7 bases from V and 6 bases from J, with 12 bases between. Germline V gene lookup returns CDR1 LNHDA and CDR2 SQIVND (reference sequence). CDR3 sequence: CASNPGYHEKLFF. CDR3 sequence (DNA): TGTGCCAGTAATCCAGGATACCATGAAAAACTGTTTTTT.

The V call is TRBV9, the J call TRBJ1-2; the D is unclear. Germline assignment: CDR1 SGDLS and CDR2 YYNGEE. This CDR3 is built from 13 residues. V dropped 1 base and J dropped 6 bases, with 10 bases sitting between them. The CDR3 region has the DNA TGTGCCAGCAGCGTATTCGTCGGGGATGGCTACACCTTC. It translates to CASSVFVGDGYTF.

V usage is TRBV5-6 and J usage is TRBJ2-2; no clear D gene. CDR1 is SGHDT, CDR2 YYEEEE, per germline. The CDR3 has 13 residues. Trimming cost V 0 bases and J 3 bases, with 3 bases left between them. The DNA for the CDR3 is TGTGCCAGCAGCTTGGGACACACCGGGGAGCTGTTTTTT. It yields the protein CASSLGHTGELFF.

This clone was seen only a few times. The V call is TRBV7-9, the J call TRBJ1-6; D ambiguous. Germline loops: CDR1 SEHNR, CDR2 FQNEAQ (reference sequence). The CDR3 consists of 13 residues. Between the trimmed V and J ends, which lost 5 bases and 7 bases, there was a span of 9 bases. CDR3: CASSQRENSPLHF. CDR3 nucleotides: TGTGCCAGCAGCCAAAGAGAAAATTCACCCCTCCACTTT.

The gene calls are TRBV19 and TRBJ1-6; D is undetermined. Trimming took 5 bases from V and 5 from J, leaving 13 bases between them. Germline V lookup: CDR1 LNHDA, CDR2 SQIVND (reference sequence). The CDR3 totals 15 residues. CDR3 sequence (DNA): TGTGCCAGTAGTGAAGGTCCGAGAAATAATTCACCCCTCCACTTT. Translating gives CASSEGPRNNSPLHF.

This chain links TRBV2 with TRBJ2-5; 9 nucleotides agree with TRBD2. Looked up from germline, CDR1 is SNHLY and CDR2 is FYNNEI. Losses at the gene ends were 7 bases for V and 1 base for J; bases not matched to a gene: 4. This CDR3 comprises 14 residues. DNA of the CDR3: TGTGCCAGCAAGCTAGCGGGGATCCAAGAGACCCAGTACTTC. As protein: CASKLAGIQETQYF.

The chain has TRBV9 and TRBJ1-4, with unresolved D. From germline, CDR1 is SGDLS and CDR2 YYNGEE. CDR3 length: 14 amino acids. V was shortened by 0 bases and J by 3 bases, with 6 bases between the two germline ends. CDR3 sequence (DNA): TGTGCCAGCAGCGTAGGGGTTTCTAATGAAAAACTGTTTTTT. It specifies CASSVGVSNEKLFF.

This clone turned up a few times. This chain links TRBV5-1 with TRBJ1-3; TRBD1 matches at 8 bases. In germline, CDR1 is SGHRS, CDR2 YFSETQ. V dropped 4 bases and J dropped 3; count of bases not matched to a gene: 3. This CDR3 has 14 residues. This CDR3 is CASSKGQGGNTIYF. The CDR3 DNA sequence: TGCGCCAGCAGCAAAGGACAGGGTGGAAACACCATATATTTT. Combining the CDR3 with reference TRBV5-1 and TRBJ1-3 gives the whole variable domain KAGVTQTPRYLIKTRGQQVTLSCSPISGHRSVSWYQQTPGQGLQFLFEYFSETQRNKGNFPGRFSGRQFSNSRSEMNVSTLELGDSALYLCASSKGQGGNTIYFGEGSWLTVV.

J is TRBJ2-6 and V is TRBV3-1 (or the pseudogene TRBV3-2); D is perhaps TRBD2 (6 bases). Germline assignment: CDR1 LGHDT and CDR2 YNNKEL (reference sequence). CDR3 length: 17 amino acids. V was cut by 0 bases and J by 0 bases, with 9 bases left in between. The CDR3 spells CASSQESGDSGANVLTF. The CDR3 DNA reads TGTGCCAGCAGCCAAGAATCGGGGGACTCTGGGGCCAACGTCCTGACTTTC.

The genes are TRBV18 and TRBJ1-2, with 8 nucleotides matching TRBD1. The CDR3 is made up of 15 amino acids. The germline CDR1 and CDR2 sequences are KGHSH and LQKENI. Trimming cost V 4 bases and J 4 bases; bases outside gene matches: 8. CDR3 residues: CASSLDREIAYGYTF. The CDR3 coding sequence is TGTGCCAGCTCACTGGACAGGGAAATTGCCTATGGCTACACCTTC.

V and J are TRBV4-1 and TRBJ2-5; no definite D call. The V end was cut by 3 bases, the J end by 5 bases, with 19 bases between. This CDR3 has 16 residues. Germline values: CDR1 MGHRA, CDR2 YSYEKL. The CDR3 region has the DNA TGCGCCAGCAGCCAGGGATTGGCCAGTCGCCAGGAGACCCAGTACTTC. It translates to CASSQGLASRQETQYF.

This chain links TRBV5-6 with TRBJ2-1, with D maybe TRBD1 (5 bases). The germline V gene encodes CDR1 SGHDT and CDR2 YYEEEE. The CDR3 consists of 14 residues. V lost 5 bases and J 8 bases, leaving 17 bases between the germline ends. The CDR3 sequence is CASRLQGRFDEQFF. CDR3 DNA sequence: TGTGCCAGCAGGCTTCAGGGTAGGTTCGATGAGCAGTTCTTC.

The chain employs TRBV9 and TRBJ1-5; 7 bases are a match to TRBD1. V dropped 3 bases and J dropped 2; count of bases not matched to a gene: 2. Germline V gives CDR1 SGDLS, CDR2 YYNGEE. The CDR3 consists of 14 residues. The DNA for the CDR3 is TGTGCCAGCAGCGCCGGACAGGGCAATCAGCCCCAGCATTTT. It is translated as CASSAGQGNQPQHF.

CDR3 in amino acids: CASRRGLAGLYQETQYF. CDR3 nucleotides: TGTGCCAGCAGGCGGGGACTAGCGGGCTTGTACCAAGAGACCCAGTACTTC. The chain couples TRBV2 to TRBJ2-5; 12 bases are a match to TRBD2. Trimming removed 6 bases from V and 0 bases from J; junction bases left unmatched: 8. CDR1 is SNHLY, CDR2 FYNNEI, per germline. The CDR3 extends over 17 amino acids.

In its sample, this clone was seen once. The chain combines TRBV27 with TRBJ1-6, with a possible D match to TRBD1 (6 bases). Germline lookup yields CDR1 MNHEY and CDR2 SMNVEV (reference sequence). The CDR3 contains 14 residues. The ends were cut back, 3 bases at V and 8 bases at J, with 11 bases in the middle. CDR3 region: CASSFGGRDSPLHF. DNA of the CDR3: TGTGCCAGCAGTTTCGGGGGGCGAGATTCACCCCTCCACTTT.

J is TRBJ1-2 and V is TRBV18; 8 nucleotides align to TRBD1. The CDR3 sequence is 14 residues long. V was clipped by 5 bases and J by 4 bases; unmatched bases: 6. In germline, CDR1 is KGHSH, CDR2 LQKENI. The CDR3 loop reads CASSSGQGFYGYTF. DNA for the CDR3: TGTGCCAGCTCATCCGGACAGGGATTCTATGGCTACACCTTC. The entire variable domain, with the rest obtained from reference TRBV18 and TRBJ1-2, is as follows: NAGVMQNPRHLVRRRGQEARLRCSPMKGHSHVYWYRQLPEEGLKFMVYLQKENIIDESGMPKERFSAEFPKEGPSILRIQQVVRGDSAAYFCASSSGQGFYGYTFGSGTRLTVV.

This clone was seen only once. This chain joins TRBV7-9 and TRBJ1-3; weak D call: TRBD1 (6 bases). The germline CDR1 and CDR2 sequences are SEHNR and FQNEAQ (reference sequence). The CDR3 extends over 15 amino acids. Trimming shortened V by 10 bases and J by 2 bases, and 18 bases separated the two germline ends. The CDR3 sequence: CAKGDGVEAGNTIYF. For the CDR3, the DNA is TGTGCCAAGGGGGATGGTGTGGAAGCTGGAAACACCATATATTTT.